A selection of T cell receptor beta chains follows, all from one sample in a study of blood T cell repertoires in COVID-19. TCRdb's copy holds only in-frame clones and misses some; the assay was immunoSEQ multiplex PCR. The sample consists of some 250,000 clones, about three quarters of them appearing once. The source material was peripheral blood. The receptors shown here come from a woman of 80 years or more with acute or convalescent COVID-19. The conserved cysteine and the conserved F or W are not part of the CDR3 here. Each record gives: V gene, J gene, D gene, CDR3 length, CDR3 protein. D genes are given only for firm matches.

TRBV5-4,TRBJ2-7,TRBD1,13,ASSSGTASLYEQY
TRBV5-4,TRBJ1-1,-,14,ASSPQATVMNTEAF
TRBV2,TRBJ1-1,-,9,ASGATVEAF
TRBV5-4,TRBJ1-1,-,13,ASSTDSTVNTEAF
TRBV7-8,TRBJ2-1,TRBD1,14,ASSLLNRGVYNEQF
TRBV29-1,TRBJ2-7,TRBD1,12,SVETGTGIYEQY
TRBV10-1,TRBJ2-7,-,14,ASSIILGCPGYEQY
TRBV7-7,TRBJ2-1,-,11,ASSRSMYNEQF
TRBV7-2,TRBJ2-7,TRBD1,11,ASSTGQGKEQY
TRBV28,TRBJ2-3,-,12,ASSLTGLADTQY
TRBV21-1,TRBJ1-5,-,15,ASSKYRDRTSNQPQH
TRBV5-1,TRBJ1-2,TRBD1,13,ASSLDGQGVYGYT
TRBV6-5,TRBJ2-7,-,10,ATSNSRDEQY
TRBV29-1,TRBJ2-1,-,10,SVNGGFHEQF
TRBV10-3,TRBJ1-5,-,13,AISESTLSNQPQH
TRBV4-2,TRBJ1-2,TRBD1,15,ASSQDWGQGINYGYT
TRBV6-6,TRBJ2-2,-,13,ASSPHRTTTGELF
TRBV5-1,TRBJ2-2,TRBD1,13,ASSEDRGYTGELF
TRBV20-1,TRBJ1-2,-,9,SAKRDYGYT
TRBV21-1,TRBJ1-1,-,19,ASSKGPFRDRGPSLNTEAF
TRBV6-5,TRBJ1-1,TRBD1,12,ASSPTGTSTEAF
TRBV7-3,TRBJ1-2,-,13,ASSPSGGLNYGYT
TRBV18,TRBJ1-3,-,14,ASSYLGTLSGNTIY
TRBV12-3/TRBV12-4,TRBJ1-2,-,11,ASSLARGFGYT